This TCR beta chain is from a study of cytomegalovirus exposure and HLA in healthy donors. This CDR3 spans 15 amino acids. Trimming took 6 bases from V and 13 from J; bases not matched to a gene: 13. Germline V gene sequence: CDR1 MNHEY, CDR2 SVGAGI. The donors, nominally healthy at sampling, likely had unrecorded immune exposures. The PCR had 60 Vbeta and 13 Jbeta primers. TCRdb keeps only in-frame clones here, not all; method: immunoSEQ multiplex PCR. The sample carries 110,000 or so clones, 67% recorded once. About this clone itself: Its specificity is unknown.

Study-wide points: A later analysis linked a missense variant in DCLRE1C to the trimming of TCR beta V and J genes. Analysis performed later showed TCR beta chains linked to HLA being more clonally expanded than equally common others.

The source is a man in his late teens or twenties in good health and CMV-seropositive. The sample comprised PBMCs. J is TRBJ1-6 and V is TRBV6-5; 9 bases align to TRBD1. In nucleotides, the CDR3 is TGTGCCAGCAGGCATATCCGGGACAGGGCTACCCCCCTCCACTTT. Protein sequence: CASRHIRDRATPLHF.